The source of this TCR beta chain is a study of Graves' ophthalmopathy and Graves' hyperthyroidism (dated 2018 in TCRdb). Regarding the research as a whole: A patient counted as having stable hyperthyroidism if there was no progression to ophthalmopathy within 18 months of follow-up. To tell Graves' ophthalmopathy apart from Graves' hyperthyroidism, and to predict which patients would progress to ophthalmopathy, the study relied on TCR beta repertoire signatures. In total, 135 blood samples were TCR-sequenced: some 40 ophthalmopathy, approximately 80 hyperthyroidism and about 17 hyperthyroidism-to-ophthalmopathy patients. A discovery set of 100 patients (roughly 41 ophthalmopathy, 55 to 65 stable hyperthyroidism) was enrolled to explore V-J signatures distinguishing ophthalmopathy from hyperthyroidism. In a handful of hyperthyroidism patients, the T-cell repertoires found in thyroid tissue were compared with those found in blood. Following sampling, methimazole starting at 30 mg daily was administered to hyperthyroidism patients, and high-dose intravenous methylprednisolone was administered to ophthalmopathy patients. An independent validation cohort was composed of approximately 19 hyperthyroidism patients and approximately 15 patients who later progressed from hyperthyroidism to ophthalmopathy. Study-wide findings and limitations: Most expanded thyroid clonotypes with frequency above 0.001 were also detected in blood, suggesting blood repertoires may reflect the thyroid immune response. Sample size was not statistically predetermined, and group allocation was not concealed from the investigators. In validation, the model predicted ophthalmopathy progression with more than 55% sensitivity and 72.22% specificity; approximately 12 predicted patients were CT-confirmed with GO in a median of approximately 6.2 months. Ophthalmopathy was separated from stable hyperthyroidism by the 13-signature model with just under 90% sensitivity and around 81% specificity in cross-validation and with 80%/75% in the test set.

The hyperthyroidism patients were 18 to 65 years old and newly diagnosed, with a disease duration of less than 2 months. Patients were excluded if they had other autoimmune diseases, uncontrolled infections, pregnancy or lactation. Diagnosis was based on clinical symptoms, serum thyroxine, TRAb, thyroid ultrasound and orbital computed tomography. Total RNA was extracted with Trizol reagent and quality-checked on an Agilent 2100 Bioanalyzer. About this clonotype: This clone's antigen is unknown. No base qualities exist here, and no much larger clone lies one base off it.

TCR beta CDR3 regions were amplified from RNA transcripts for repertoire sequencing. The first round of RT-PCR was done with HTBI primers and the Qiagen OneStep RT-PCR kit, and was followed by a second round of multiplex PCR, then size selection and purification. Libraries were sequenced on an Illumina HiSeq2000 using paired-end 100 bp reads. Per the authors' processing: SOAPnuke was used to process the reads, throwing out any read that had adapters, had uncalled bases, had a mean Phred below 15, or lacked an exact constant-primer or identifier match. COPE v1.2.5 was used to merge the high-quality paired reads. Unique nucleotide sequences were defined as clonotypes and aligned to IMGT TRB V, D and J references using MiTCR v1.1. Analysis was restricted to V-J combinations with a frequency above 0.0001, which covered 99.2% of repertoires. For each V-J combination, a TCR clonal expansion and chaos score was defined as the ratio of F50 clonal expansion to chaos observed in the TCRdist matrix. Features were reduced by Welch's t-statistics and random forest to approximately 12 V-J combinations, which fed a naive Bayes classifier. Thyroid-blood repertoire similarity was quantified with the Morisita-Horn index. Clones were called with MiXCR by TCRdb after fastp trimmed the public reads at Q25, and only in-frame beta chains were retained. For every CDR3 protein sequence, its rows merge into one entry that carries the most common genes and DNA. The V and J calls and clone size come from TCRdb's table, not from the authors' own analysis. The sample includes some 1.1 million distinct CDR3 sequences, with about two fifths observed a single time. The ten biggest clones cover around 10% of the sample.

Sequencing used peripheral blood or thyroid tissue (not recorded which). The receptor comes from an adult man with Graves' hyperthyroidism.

The DNA sequence is as follows: TGTGCCAGCAGTTACTCGGGACTAGCGGGCGCCTACGAGCAGTACTTC. This is translated as CASSYSGLAGAYEQYF. Rearrangement joined TRBV6-5 to TRBJ2-7, and TRBD2 aligns with 12 junction nucleotides. The CDR3 runs 16 residues from the cysteine to the phenylalanine. Of all the DNA, just the CDR3 is kept, 48 bases in frame from base 1. Here V drops 0 bases and J drops 2 bases, and the junction holds 2 bases not matched to any gene. The CDR1 and CDR2 encoded by the germline V gene are MNHEY and SVGAGI.